This T cell receptor beta chain appears in the sequencing data of a study of spatial heterogeneity in lung cancer. TCRdb recomputed calls from the 5' RACE reads with MiXCR, one row per CDR3 protein. The sample records 39,000 or so distinct CDR3 sequences, around 7.5% being singletons. Trimming at V came to 4 bases and at J to 4 bases, leaving 3 bases not matched to a gene. This CDR3 has 13 residues. Time point denoted: sample taken at primary tumor resection. Whole RNA was taken from tumor, nontumor lung or frozen PBMC; it was then sequenced unsorted. This clonotype has ten or more counts. Sequences were derived from PBMCs, sampled at surgery. The clonotype originates from a male donor with early-stage non-small cell lung cancer. This chain uses TRBV12-3 or TRBV12-4 with TRBJ2-5; 7 bases agree with TRBD1. The CDR3 is CASSSRQGETQYF. The CDR3, as DNA: TGTGCCAGCAGTTCCCGACAGGGAGAGACCCAGTACTTC.